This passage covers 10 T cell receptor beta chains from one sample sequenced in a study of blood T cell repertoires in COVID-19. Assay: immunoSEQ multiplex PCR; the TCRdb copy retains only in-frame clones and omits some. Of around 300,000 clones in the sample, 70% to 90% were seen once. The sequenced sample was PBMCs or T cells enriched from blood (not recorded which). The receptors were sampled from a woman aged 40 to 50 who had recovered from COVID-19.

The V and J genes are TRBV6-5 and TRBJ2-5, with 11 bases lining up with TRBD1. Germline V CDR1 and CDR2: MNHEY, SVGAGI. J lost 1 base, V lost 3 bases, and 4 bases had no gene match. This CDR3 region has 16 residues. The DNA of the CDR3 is TGTGCCAGCAGTTATGGGACAGGGGGTACCCAAGAGACCCAGTACTTC. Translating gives CASSYGTGGTQETQYF.

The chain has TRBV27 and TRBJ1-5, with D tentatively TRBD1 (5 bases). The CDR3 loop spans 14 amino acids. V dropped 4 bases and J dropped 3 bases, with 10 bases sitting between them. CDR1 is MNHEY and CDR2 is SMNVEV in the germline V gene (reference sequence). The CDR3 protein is CASSSSGNNQPQHF. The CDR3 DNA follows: TGTGCCAGCAGTTCCTCAGGGAACAATCAGCCCCAGCATTTT.

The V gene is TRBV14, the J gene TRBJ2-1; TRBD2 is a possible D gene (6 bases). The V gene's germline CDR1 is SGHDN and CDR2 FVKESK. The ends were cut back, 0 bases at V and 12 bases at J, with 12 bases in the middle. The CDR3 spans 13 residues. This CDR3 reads CASSQDRSGRQFF. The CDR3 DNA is TGTGCCAGCAGCCAAGATCGTTCCGGGAGGCAGTTCTTC. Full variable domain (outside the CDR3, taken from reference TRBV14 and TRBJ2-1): EAGVTQFPSHSVIEKGQTVTLRCDPISGHDNLYWYRRVMGKEIKFLLHFVKESKQDESGMPNNRFLAERTGGTYSTLKVQPAELEDSGVYFCASSQDRSGRQFFGPGTRLTVL.

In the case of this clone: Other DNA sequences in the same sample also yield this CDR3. The CDR3 reads CASSLLAASTDTQYF. CDR3 coding DNA: TGTGCCAGCAGTTTACTGGCGGCTAGCACAGATACGCAGTATTTT. V gene TRBV28 combines with J gene TRBJ2-3, with unresolved D. This CDR3 spans 15 amino acids. Germline V gene data show CDR1 as MDHEN and CDR2 as SYDVKM. The germline V and J ends were trimmed by 2 bases and 0 bases, with 9 bases remaining between them.

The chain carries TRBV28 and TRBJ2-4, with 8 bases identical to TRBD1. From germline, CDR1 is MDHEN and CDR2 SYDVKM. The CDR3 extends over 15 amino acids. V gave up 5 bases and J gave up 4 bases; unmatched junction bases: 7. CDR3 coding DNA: TGTGCCAGCAGTAACCCTGACAGGGGAAAAAACATTCAGTACTTC. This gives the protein CASSNPDRGKNIQYF. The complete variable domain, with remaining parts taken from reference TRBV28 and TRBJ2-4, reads DVKVTQSSRYLVKRTGEKVFLECVQDMDHENMFWYRQDPGLGLRLIYFSYDVKMKEKGDIPEGYSVSREKKERFSLILESASTNQTSMYLCASSNPDRGKNIQYFGAGTRLSVL.

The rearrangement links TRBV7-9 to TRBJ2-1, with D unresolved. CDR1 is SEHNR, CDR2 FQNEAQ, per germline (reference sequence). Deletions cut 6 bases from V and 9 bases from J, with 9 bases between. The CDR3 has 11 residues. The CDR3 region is CASRLSGEQFF. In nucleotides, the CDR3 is TGTGCCAGCAGACTTTCGGGTGAGCAGTTCTTC.

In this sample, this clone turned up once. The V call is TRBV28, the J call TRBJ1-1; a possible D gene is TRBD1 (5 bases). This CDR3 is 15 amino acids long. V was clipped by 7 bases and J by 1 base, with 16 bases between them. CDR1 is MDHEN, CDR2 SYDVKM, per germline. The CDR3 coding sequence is TGTGCCAGCAACGAGCACGGCGGGGCGAACACTGAAGCTTTCTTT. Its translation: CASNEHGGANTEAFF.

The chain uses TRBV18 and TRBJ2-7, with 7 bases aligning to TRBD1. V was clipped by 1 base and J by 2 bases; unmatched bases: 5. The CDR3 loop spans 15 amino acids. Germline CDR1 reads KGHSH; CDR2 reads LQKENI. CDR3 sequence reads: CASSPLGQAAYEQYF. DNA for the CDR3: TGTGCCAGCTCACCACTCGGACAGGCCGCCTACGAGCAGTACTTC.

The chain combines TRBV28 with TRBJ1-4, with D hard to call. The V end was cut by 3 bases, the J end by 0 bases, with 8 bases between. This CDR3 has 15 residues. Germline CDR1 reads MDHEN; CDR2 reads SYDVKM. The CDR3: CASSLRGATNEKLFF. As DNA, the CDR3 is TGTGCCAGCAGTTTGCGAGGAGCAACTAATGAAAAACTGTTTTTT.

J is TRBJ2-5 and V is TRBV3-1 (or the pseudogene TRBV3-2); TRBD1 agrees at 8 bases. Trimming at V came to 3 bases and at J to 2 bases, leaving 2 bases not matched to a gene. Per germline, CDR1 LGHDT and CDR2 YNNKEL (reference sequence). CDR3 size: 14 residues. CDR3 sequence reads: CASSHWTGQETQYF. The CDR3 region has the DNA TGTGCCAGCAGCCATTGGACAGGGCAAGAGACCCAGTACTTC.